One and the same sample provided the 15 T cell receptor beta chains below, sequenced in a study of blood T cell repertoires in COVID-19. The method was immunoSEQ multiplex PCR; TCRdb's version includes in-frame clones alone and lacks a portion of them. The sample lists about 71,000 clones, 90% seen once, with about 5.1% in the top ten. Input material: peripheral blood. Receptors originate from a woman in her late teens or twenties with acute or convalescent COVID-19.

The chain links TRBV28 to TRBJ1-1; 9 nucleotides line up with TRBD1. Per the germline V gene, CDR1 is MDHEN and CDR2 is SYDVKM. J was trimmed by 5 bases and V by 8 bases; bases with no gene match: 12. CDR3 size: 15 residues. The CDR3 loop reads CASLNPGQGRTEAFF. The CDR3 DNA sequence: TGTGCCAGCTTAAATCCGGGACAGGGAAGGACTGAAGCTTTCTTT.

This clone was detected only once. The J gene is TRBJ2-7, the V gene TRBV29-1; maybe TRBD1 (5 bases). Trimming took 4 bases from V and 2 from J, leaving 12 bases between them. CDR3 length: 13 residues. Per the germline V gene, CDR1 is SQVTM and CDR2 is ANQGSEA. The CDR3 protein is CSVGQGIAYEQYF. The DNA for the CDR3 is TGCAGCGTTGGCCAGGGCATCGCCTACGAGCAGTACTTC.

The chain is built from TRBV19 and TRBJ1-4; D may be TRBD1 (5 bases). Trimming removed 3 bases from V and 0 bases from J, with 8 bases in between. The germline V gene encodes CDR1 LNHDA and CDR2 SQIVND (reference sequence). This CDR3 comprises 15 residues. The CDR3 sequence is CASSIRVATNEKLFF. In DNA, the CDR3 is TGTGCCAGTAGTATCAGGGTAGCAACTAATGAAAAACTGTTTTTT.

CDR3 residues: CASSFEVTTEAFF. As DNA, the CDR3 is TGTGCCAGCAGCTTTGAGGTGACCACTGAAGCTTTCTTT. The gene calls are TRBV7-9 and TRBJ1-1; D call uncertain. The CDR3 is 13 residues long. Germline-derived CDR1 and CDR2 are SEHNR and FQNEAQ (reference sequence). The ends were cut back, 3 bases at V and 4 bases at J, with 9 bases in the middle.

The chain's CDR3 is CASSQDIRTSGGRYNEQFF. For the CDR3, the DNA is TGTGCCAGCAGCCAAGACATAAGGACTAGCGGGGGACGATACAATGAGCAGTTCTTC. The chain combines TRBV14 with TRBJ2-1, with 13 bases aligning to TRBD2. The germline V gene has CDR1 SGHDN and CDR2 FVKESK. The CDR3 has 19 amino acids. Trimming cost V 0 bases and J 4 bases; bases outside gene matches: 9.

A single count supports this clone. The chain is built from TRBV7-9 and TRBJ1-4; the D gene is possibly TRBD1 (5 bases). Germline CDR1 SEHNR, CDR2 FQNEAQ (reference sequence). The CDR3 contains 16 residues. Deletions cut 5 bases from V and 5 bases from J, with 18 bases between. The DNA for the CDR3 is TGTGCCAGCAGCCCGGACATCCCGTCCTCAAATGAAAAACTGTTTTTT. It yields the protein CASSPDIPSSNEKLFF. Complete variable domain (other parts from reference TRBV7-9 and TRBJ1-4): DTGVSQNPRHKITKRGQNVTFRCDPISEHNRLYWYRQTLGQGPEFLTYFQNEAQLEKSRLLSDRFSAERPKGSFSTLEIQRTEQGDSAMYLCASSPDIPSSNEKLFFGSGTQLSVL.

The chain recombines TRBV12-3 or TRBV12-4 with TRBJ1-5, with unresolved D. The germline V and J ends were trimmed by 2 bases and 5 bases, with 7 bases remaining between them. CDR3 length: 13 residues. The CDR3 region is CASSLRVDQPQHF. CDR3 in DNA: TGTGCCAGCAGTTTACGGGTCGATCAGCCCCAGCATTTT.

The chain uses TRBV9 and TRBJ2-1; 10 nucleotides align to TRBD1. From germline, CDR1 is SGDLS and CDR2 YYNGEE. Losses at the gene ends were 3 bases for V and 8 bases for J; bases not matched to a gene: 14. This CDR3 region has 17 residues. In nucleotides, the CDR3 is TGTGCCAGCAGCGCCCGAACCGGGACAGGGGTTGAAGATGAGCAGTTCTTC. The encoded protein is CASSARTGTGVEDEQFF.

The J gene is TRBJ1-2, the V gene TRBV3-1 (or the pseudogene TRBV3-2), with 11 bases identical to TRBD1. This CDR3 region has 14 residues. Germline loops: CDR1 LGHDT, CDR2 YNNKEL (reference sequence). The J segment lost 4 bases and the V segment lost 4 bases, leaving 2 bases of the junction unmatched. This CDR3 reads CASSLGQGAYGYTF. In DNA form, the CDR3 reads TGTGCCAGCAGCCTAGGACAGGGGGCCTATGGCTACACCTTC.

This clone has more than one count but fewer than ten. CDR3 DNA sequence: TGTGCCAGCAGCTTACTACTAGCGGGAGTCACCGGGGAGCTGTTTTTT. As protein: CASSLLLAGVTGELFF. The V call is TRBV7-2, the J call TRBJ2-2; 11 bases match TRBD2. CDR1 is SGHTA and CDR2 is FQGNSA in the germline V gene. The CDR3 is 16 amino acids. Unmatched junction bases numbered 3, after V lost 2 bases and J lost 4 bases. The whole variable domain, remainder taken from reference TRBV7-2 and TRBJ2-2, is GAGVSQSPSNKVTEKGKDVELRCDPISGHTALYWYRQSLGQGLEFLIYFQGNSAPDKSGLPSDRFSAERTGGSVSTLTIQRTQQEDSAVYLCASSLLLAGVTGELFFGEGSRLTVL.

This chain connects TRBV15 to TRBJ2-3; no reliable D call. V dropped 2 bases and J dropped 1 base, with 7 bases sitting between them. Germline CDR1 and CDR2: LNHNV and YYDKDF (reference sequence). The CDR3 is 14 residues long. CDR3 DNA sequence: TGTGCCACCAGCAGACTAATTGGCACAGATACGCAGTATTTT. Amino acids: CATSRLIGTDTQYF.

This clone was seen only once. This sequence joins TRBV5-4 and TRBJ2-2; 13 bases match TRBD2. Germline V gives CDR1 SGHNT, CDR2 YYREEE (reference sequence). CDR3 length equals 15 residues. V was pared by 4 bases and J by 6 bases, with 3 bases of the junction left unmatched. The CDR3 is CASSPGLAGSGELFF. The CDR3 region has the DNA TGTGCCAGCAGCCCGGGACTAGCGGGGTCCGGGGAGCTGTTTTTT.

In this sample, this clone turned up once. CDR3 in DNA: TGCGCCAGCAGCCAAGATCCCCGGGTGGCGGGCTATGGCTACACCTTC. As protein: CASSQDPRVAGYGYTF. The chain has TRBV4-3 and TRBJ1-2; D is unresolved. Between the trimmed V and J ends, which lost 0 bases and 4 bases, there was a span of 15 bases. This CDR3 region has 16 residues. CDR1 is LGHNA, CDR2 YSLEER, per germline.

The rearrangement links TRBV2 to TRBJ1-6; 7 bases map to TRBD1. From germline, CDR1 is SNHLY and CDR2 FYNNEI. The junction had 8 bases not matched to a gene; V was cut back by 8 bases and J by 7 bases. The CDR3 spans 14 residues. The chain's CDR3 is CASSTGAANSPLHF. The CDR3 DNA is TGTGCCAGCTCAACAGGGGCGGCCAATTCACCCCTCCACTTT. Using reference TRBV2 and TRBJ1-6 for the parts outside the CDR3, the full variable domain is EPEVTQTPSHQVTQMGQEVILRCVPISNHLYFYWYRQILGQKVEFLVSFYNNEISEKSEIFDDQFSVERPDGSNFTLKIRSTKLEDSAMYFCASSTGAANSPLHFGNGTRLTVT.

This chain uses TRBV7-9 with TRBJ1-1; 9 bases are shared with TRBD1. The CDR3 has 16 residues. CDR1 is SEHNR and CDR2 is FQNEAQ in the germline V gene (reference sequence). V lost 5 bases, J lost 0 bases, and 7 bases stayed unmatched. In DNA form, the CDR3 reads TGTGCCAGCAGCCAACCGGGACAGGGAATGAACACTGAAGCTTTCTTT. Translating it yields CASSQPGQGMNTEAFF.